The subject of this entry is one TCR beta chain. These data are taken from a study of blood T cell repertoires in COVID-19. Overall study context: COVID-19 samples, acute and convalescent, were from the United States, Italy and Spain. The analysed material was cDNA or gDNA that came from T cells, B-cell-depleted T cells, or PBMCs.

The germline V gene has CDR1 KGHSH and CDR2 LQKENI. Trimming at V came to 1 base and at J to 7 bases, leaving 6 bases not matched to a gene. This CDR3 region has 14 residues. Original processing notes: The assay estimated nucleated cells by amplifying reference gene primers. TCRdb's table, derived via immunoSEQ multiplex PCR, lists solely in-frame clones and lacks some. For V, J and clone size, that table is used; D and trimming come from the DNA. The sample includes around 230,000 clones, 84% of them seen just once. The chain uses TRBV18 and TRBJ1-2; 7 bases map to TRBD1. The sequenced sample consisted of peripheral blood. This clonotype was obtained from a man aged 40-49 years who had recovered from COVID-19. The CDR3 region has the DNA TGTGCCAGCTCACCACAAGAGGGGGACAGTGGCTACACCTTC. Protein: CASSPQEGDSGYTF.